These 22 T cell receptor beta chains share one sample of origin, sequenced in a study of OX40 agonist ivuxolimab in advanced cancers. TCRdb's table, derived via immunoSEQ multiplex PCR, lists solely in-frame clones and lacks some. The sample has some 40,000 clones, roughly 87% seen once; the top ten hold 40% to 55%. The sample was CD4+ or CD8+ T cells sorted from blood, taken in a trial of the OX40 agonist ivuxolimab. All receptors derive from an adult with an advanced solid tumor such as melanoma, head and neck, liver or kidney cancer.

The V gene is TRBV27, the J gene TRBJ2-1, with 7 bases fitting TRBD1. The CDR3 is made up of 14 amino acids. In germline, CDR1 is MNHEY, CDR2 SMNVEV (reference sequence). The V segment lost 4 bases and the J segment 6 bases; nucleotides outside the gene matches: 6. The CDR3 region has the DNA TGTGCCAGCAGTTGGAGACAGGGATCCAATGAGCAGTTCTTC. This sequence encodes CASSWRQGSNEQFF.

V is TRBV7-2 and J is TRBJ2-5, with TRBD1 as a possible D gene (6 bases). CDR3 length: 15 amino acids. CDR1 and CDR2 from the germline V gene are SGHTA and FQGNSA. V lost 5 bases to trimming and J lost 1 base, with 14 bases between them. The CDR3 here is CASSLTGSPQETQYF. Written as DNA, the CDR3 is TGTGCCAGCAGCCTCACAGGGAGTCCCCAAGAGACCCAGTACTTC.

This clone was detected a few times. The chain recombines TRBV2 with TRBJ1-6; tentatively, D is TRBD1 (5 bases). The germline CDR1 and CDR2 sequences are SNHLY and FYNNEI. Trimming shortened V by 5 bases and J by 3 bases, and 11 bases separated the two germline ends. The CDR3 is made up of 15 amino acids. CDR3 sequence reads: CASSSGEGYNSPLHF. The CDR3 DNA follows: TGTGCCAGCAGTTCGGGGGAGGGCTATAATTCACCCCTCCACTTT.

The rearrangement links TRBV30 to TRBJ1-2, with unresolved D. Trimming pared 0 bases from V and 4 bases from J, leaving 12 bases between. Germline V gives CDR1 GTSNPN, CDR2 SVGIG (reference sequence). This CDR3 contains 14 residues. The CDR3 bases are TGTGCCTGGAGTGTACCGGGATGGGCCTATGGCTACACCTTC. Encoded protein: CAWSVPGWAYGYTF.

The CDR3 nucleotides read TGTGCCAGCAGCCAAGAGGGTAGCGCCGGTAGGTACGAGCAGTACTTC. Its protein product is CASSQEGSAGRYEQYF. The chain is built from TRBV4-2 and TRBJ2-7, with a possible D match to TRBD2 (5 bases). The germline CDR1 and CDR2 sequences are LGHNA and YNFKEQ. V lost 0 bases and J 4 bases, leaving 16 bases between the germline ends. This CDR3 contains 16 residues.

The chain uses TRBV4-1 and TRBJ2-5, with D unresolved. V was trimmed by 1 base and J by 0 bases, leaving 6 bases between them. The germline CDR1 and CDR2 sequences are MGHRA and YSYEKL. The CDR3 is 14 residues long. The CDR3 nucleotides are TGCGCCAGCAGCCAAGGGCAGAACCAAGAGACCCAGTACTTC. Translation gives CASSQGQNQETQYF.

This chain uses TRBV7-7 with TRBJ2-3, with D tentatively TRBD2 (6 bases). CDR3 size: 14 residues. CDR1 is SSHAT, CDR2 FNYEAQ, per germline (reference sequence). V gave up 4 bases and J gave up 2 bases, with 10 bases separating them. In DNA, the CDR3 is TGTGCCAGCAGCTATGCGGGACCCACAGATACGCAGTATTTT. This sequence encodes CASSYAGPTDTQYF.

The chain has TRBV7-9 and TRBJ2-2; D is unresolved. In germline, CDR1 is SEHNR, CDR2 FQNEAQ (reference sequence). The CDR3 extends over 13 amino acids. V lost 11 bases and J 0 bases, leaving 10 bases between the germline ends. CDR3 loop: CAGLVANTGELFF. CDR3 nucleotide sequence: TGTGCCGGGTTAGTGGCGAACACCGGGGAGCTGTTTTTT.

This chain uses TRBV4-1 with TRBJ2-5; D is unresolved. V was shortened by 0 bases and J by 2 bases, with 7 bases between the two germline ends. Looked up from germline, CDR1 is MGHRA and CDR2 is YSYEKL. The CDR3 extends over 14 amino acids. The CDR3 region has the DNA TGCGCCAGCAGCCAAGATAACTTGCAAGAGACCCAGTACTTC. Translated, it gives CASSQDNLQETQYF.

The J gene is TRBJ1-2, the V gene TRBV11-2, with D possibly TRBD1 on 6 matching bases. Trimming removed 5 bases at V and 4 bases at J, with 17 bases between. This CDR3 has 15 amino acids. Germline-derived CDR1 and CDR2 are SGHAT and FQNNGV. CDR3 loop: CASSGTGTPIYGYTF. The CDR3 DNA reads as TGTGCCAGCAGCGGAACCGGGACACCAATCTATGGCTACACCTTC. Filled out from reference TRBV11-2 and TRBJ1-2, the complete variable domain reads EAGVAQSPRYKIIEKRQSVAFWCNPISGHATLYWYQQILGQGPKLLIQFQNNGVVDDSQLPKDRFSAERLKGVDSTLKIQPAKLEDSAVYLCASSGTGTPIYGYTFGSGTRLTVV.

This clone was counted a single time. V usage is TRBV4-3 and J usage is TRBJ2-7; no clear D. Per germline, CDR1 LGHNA and CDR2 YSLEER. Trimming took 1 base from V and 2 from J, leaving 6 bases between them. The CDR3 totals 13 residues. CDR3 bases: TGCGCCAGCAGCCAAGGGGTAGCCTACGAGCAGTACTTC. It yields the protein CASSQGVAYEQYF.

This chain uses TRBV7-9 with TRBJ2-2; 9 bases fit TRBD1. Unmatched junction bases numbered 7, after V lost 4 bases and J lost 4 bases. Germline V gives CDR1 SEHNR, CDR2 FQNEAQ (reference sequence). The CDR3 totals 16 residues. The CDR3 reads CASSSPGQGLTGELFF. In DNA form, the CDR3 reads TGTGCCAGCAGCTCCCCGGGACAGGGACTCACCGGGGAGCTGTTTTTT.

The chain employs TRBV13 and TRBJ2-3; 7 nucleotides agree with TRBD2. CDR3 length: 18 residues. V lost 0 bases, J lost 2 bases, and 11 bases stayed unmatched. CDR1 and CDR2 from the germline V gene are PRHDT and FYEKMQ (reference sequence). CDR3 region: CASSLGRGSRGNTDTQYF. The CDR3 bases are TGTGCCAGCAGCTTAGGACGAGGTTCGCGGGGGAACACAGATACGCAGTATTTT.

The chain joins TRBV5-1 to TRBJ2-1; D gene unclear. V was cut by 0 bases and J by 4 bases, with 2 bases left in between. There are 12 residues in the CDR3. The V gene's germline CDR1 is SGHRS and CDR2 YFSETQ. The CDR3: CASSLVYNEQFF. CDR3 nucleotides: TGCGCCAGCAGCTTGGTGTACAATGAGCAGTTCTTC.

This clone was seen a few times. This chain connects TRBV2 to TRBJ1-2, with 9 bases matching TRBD1. The germline gives CDR1 SNHLY, CDR2 FYNNEI. J gave up 7 bases and V 5 bases, and 5 bases lay outside the gene matches. The CDR3 is 13 amino acids. In DNA form, the CDR3 reads TGTGCCAGCAGTCCGGGACAGGGATCTGGCTACACCTTC. Amino acids: CASSPGQGSGYTF.

The chain couples TRBV4-1 to TRBJ1-1; no definite D call. CDR3 size: 14 residues. The V and J ends lost 9 bases and 4 bases respectively, with 18 bases between them. Germline V CDR1 and CDR2: MGHRA, YSYEKL. As DNA, the CDR3 is TGCGCCAGTCAACCTCATAAAGGGCCCACTGAAGCTTTCTTT. Its protein is CASQPHKGPTEAFF.

The chain is built from TRBV9 and TRBJ2-1, with unresolved D. Deletions cut 0 bases from V and 10 bases from J, with 11 bases between. Germline V gives CDR1 SGDLS, CDR2 YYNGEE. The CDR3 totals 13 residues. The CDR3 spells CASSVGSGLEQFF. CDR3 nucleotide sequence: TGTGCCAGCAGCGTAGGGAGTGGCCTGGAGCAGTTCTTC.

This chain uses TRBV28 with TRBJ1-4; unclear D gene. Looked up from germline, CDR1 is MDHEN and CDR2 is SYDVKM. The germline V and J ends were trimmed by 4 bases and 7 bases, with 25 bases remaining between them. The CDR3 is made up of 18 amino acids. The CDR3 sequence is CASSSHAQSRILIEKLFF. Here the CDR3 DNA reads TGTGCCAGCAGTTCCCATGCCCAGAGCCGGATTTTGATTGAAAAACTGTTTTTT.

The chain links TRBV4-3 to TRBJ1-4; no firm D call. The V end was cut by 1 base, the J end by 0 bases, with 6 bases between. Germline-derived CDR1 and CDR2 are LGHNA and YSLEER. The CDR3 has 15 residues. The CDR3: CASSQVETTNEKLFF. CDR3 sequence (DNA): TGCGCCAGCAGCCAAGTCGAAACAACTAATGAAAAACTGTTTTTT.

The rearrangement links TRBV4-2 to TRBJ2-7; TRBD1 or TRBD2 may be the D gene (6 bases each). Trimming left V 0 bases short and J 3 bases short, with 15 bases between. This CDR3 has 16 amino acids. CDR1 and CDR2 (germline): LGHNA, YNFKEQ. The CDR3 nucleotides are TGTGCCAGCAGCCAAGAGGTGACAGGAGGGAACTACGAGCAGTACTTC. Translation gives CASSQEVTGGNYEQYF.

This clone appeared a single time. V and J are TRBV7-9 and TRBJ1-3; D gene uncertain. The V and J ends lost 1 base and 8 bases respectively, with 9 bases between them. The CDR3 is 13 amino acids. The V gene's germline CDR1 is SEHNR and CDR2 FQNEAQ (reference sequence). Here the CDR3 DNA reads TGTGCCAGCAGCTTAGAGAGGGATGACACCATATATTTT. Translated: CASSLERDDTIYF.

The genes are TRBV6-1 and TRBJ2-7; no reliable D call. The CDR3 is made up of 13 amino acids. CDR1 and CDR2 from the germline V gene are MNHNS and SASEGT. V lost 1 base, J lost 3 bases, and 7 bases lay in between. The CDR3 nucleotides are TGTGCCAGCAGTGAAGTAAGGGACTACGAGCAGTACTTC. It yields the protein CASSEVRDYEQYF.